Sequencing of this T cell receptor beta chain was carried out in a study of blood T cell repertoires in COVID-19. Study details: There were acute and convalescent COVID-19 samples, and they came from the United States, Italy and Spain. Sample material is recorded as cDNA or gDNA derived from T cells, B-cell-depleted T cells, or PBMCs.

As originally analysed: Researchers report that nucleated cell counts were estimated from reference gene primer amplification. Libraries were prepared by immunoSEQ multiplex PCR; TCRdb keeps only in-frame clonotypes and omits some of them. V and J calls and clone size are given by that table; D and trimming were obtained from the DNA. In the table there are approximately 70,000 clones, 90% of which are singletons. This clone was detected only once. The CDR3 is 16 amino acids. V lost 0 bases, J lost 3 bases, and 3 bases stayed unmatched. CDR1 and CDR2 (germline): MGHRA, YSYEKL. V usage is TRBV4-1 and J usage is TRBJ2-1; 9 positions agree with TRBD2. Sequenced: peripheral blood. The sequence was collected from a human donor in a cohort sampled during active COVID-19. CDR3 amino acids: CASSQDRGRVYNEQFF. As DNA, the CDR3 is TGCGCCAGCAGCCAAGATCGCGGGAGGGTCTACAATGAGCAGTTCTTC.